These 16 T cell receptor beta chains originate from one sample sequenced in a study of Graves' ophthalmopathy and Graves' hyperthyroidism. The authors amplified TCR beta CDR3 regions from RNA transcripts. HTBI primers primed a first-round RT-PCR, and a second-round multiplex PCR followed. MiXCR, run by TCRdb on the multiplex PCR reads, gives a single entry per CDR3 protein. The sample carries hundreds of thousands of distinct CDR3 sequences, roughly 21% recorded once. Sequencing input: peripheral blood. These receptors all stem from a woman in her late teens or twenties with stable Graves' hyperthyroidism.

In this sample, this clonotype turned up many times. CDR3 protein: CASSLGIWSGAFF. The DNA for the CDR3 is TGTGCCAGCAGCTTAGGGATTTGGTCGGGGGCTTTCTTT. The rearrangement joins TRBV7-2 to TRBJ1-1; no reliable D call. The CDR3 consists of 13 residues. V lost 1 base and J lost 11, with 14 bases in between. Per germline, CDR1 SGHTA and CDR2 FQGNSA.

A word on this clonotype: At one end, the junction sequence differs from germline, possibly due to a read error. This CDR3 reads CASTYAYTEAFF. In DNA form, the CDR3 reads TGTGCCAGCACTTACGCGTACACTGAAGCTTTCTTT. The chain carries TRBV6-2 or TRBV6-3 and TRBJ1-1; D is unclear. CDR1 is MNHEY, CDR2 SVGEGT, per germline. CDR3 length equals 12 residues.

This clonotype was recorded at least ten times. The V gene is TRBV9, the J gene TRBJ1-1; possible D gene TRBD1, 6 bases. The V gene's germline CDR1 is SGDLS and CDR2 YYNGEE. This CDR3 is built from 17 residues. Trimming stripped 1 base from V and 4 bases from J, with 20 bases between. The CDR3 is CASSVSYREGLGTEAFF. The CDR3 nucleotides read TGTGCCAGCAGCGTATCCTACAGGGAAGGGCTGGGCACTGAAGCTTTCTTT. Full variable domain (rest looked up from reference TRBV9 and TRBJ1-1): DSGVTQTPKHLITATGQRVTLRCSPRSGDLSVYWYQQSLDQGLQFLIQYYNGEERAKGNILERFSAQQFPDLHSELNLSSLELGDSALYFCASSVSYREGLGTEAFFGQGTRLTVV.

This rearrangement joins TRBV12-3 or TRBV12-4 to TRBJ1-1; D gene unclear. This CDR3 contains 14 residues. Trimming removed 5 bases at V and 1 base at J, with 11 bases between. The chain's CDR3 is CASSPPRANTEAFF. The CDR3 DNA is TGTGCCAGCAGTCCGCCTCGGGCGAACACTGAAGCTTTCTTT.

This clonotype was observed a few times. This rearrangement joins TRBV2 to TRBJ1-5; TRBD1 aligns across 10 bases. After removal of 4 bases from V and 5 bases from J, the junction contained 2 bases not matched to a gene. CDR1 and CDR2 (germline): SNHLY, FYNNEI. This CDR3 is 14 amino acids long. The CDR3 is CASSGQGADQPQHF. The CDR3 nucleotides are TGTGCCAGCAGTGGACAGGGGGCGGATCAGCCCCAGCATTTT.

This clonotype was seen ten or more times. CDR3: CASTDRVTYEQYF. DNA of the CDR3: TGTGCCAGCACTGACAGGGTGACCTACGAGCAGTACTTC. The V and J genes are TRBV13 and TRBJ2-7; 7 nucleotides match TRBD1. J lost 2 bases, V lost 7 bases, and 5 bases had no gene match. The CDR3 is 13 residues long. Germline CDR1 PRHDT, CDR2 FYEKMQ (reference sequence).

This clonotype was picked up many times. The chain is built from TRBV11-1 and TRBJ1-1, with 10 nucleotides matching TRBD1. This CDR3 is built from 16 residues. Per germline, CDR1 SGHAT and CDR2 FQDESV (reference sequence). V lost 5 bases to trimming and J lost 3 bases; unmatched junction nucleotides: 9. CDR3 region: CASSPGDRGQDTEAFF. DNA of the CDR3: TGTGCCAGCAGCCCCGGAGACAGGGGGCAGGACACTGAAGCTTTCTTT. Together with reference TRBV11-1 and TRBJ1-1, the CDR3 gives the full variable domain: EAEVAQSPRYKITEKSQAVAFWCDPISGHATLYWYRQILGQGPELLVQFQDESVVDDSQLPKDRFSAERLKGVDSTLKIQPAELGDSAMYLCASSPGDRGQDTEAFFGQGTRLTVV.

This clonotype was observed many times. CDR3 in amino acids: CSARGDRAPNTGELFF. The CDR3, as DNA: TGCAGTGCTAGAGGAGACAGGGCACCGAACACCGGGGAGCTGTTTTTT. The gene calls are TRBV20-1 and TRBJ2-2; 7 nucleotides align to TRBD1. Germline CDR1 reads DFQATT; CDR2 reads SNEGSKA (reference sequence). The CDR3 has 16 residues. J gave up 0 bases and V 1 base, and 5 bases lay outside the gene matches.

V and J are TRBV12-3 or TRBV12-4 and TRBJ2-5, with a weak D call TRBD2 (6 bases). The CDR3 runs to 14 residues. Trimming removed 2 bases from V and 7 bases from J, with 14 bases in between. Written as DNA, the CDR3 is TGTGCCAGCAGTTTAACGGTAGGGGACTCGACCCAGTACTTC. Amino acids: CASSLTVGDSTQYF.

This clonotype was counted at least ten times. The rearrangement links TRBV6-5 to TRBJ2-5; D is unresolved. Germline V gene sequence: CDR1 MNHEY, CDR2 SVGAGI. Trimming took off 7 bases at V and 1 base at J, with 13 bases between the two ends. The CDR3 extends over 14 amino acids. CDR3 protein: CASTRSETQETQYF. The CDR3 DNA follows: TGTGCCAGCACCAGGAGCGAGACCCAAGAGACCCAGTACTTC.

The chain combines TRBV12-3 or TRBV12-4 with TRBJ2-2, with 8 bases that match TRBD2. The CDR3 totals 15 residues. V lost 6 bases to trimming and J lost 4 bases; unmatched junction nucleotides: 7. The CDR3 coding sequence is TGTGCCAGCAGCCCTCCACTAGCGGTCACCGGGGAGCTGTTTTTT. Its protein product is CASSPPLAVTGELFF.

The rearrangement links TRBV4-1 to TRBJ1-2, with D tentatively TRBD1 (6 bases). The germline V and J ends were trimmed by 3 bases and 7 bases, with 15 bases remaining between them. This CDR3 contains 14 residues. Per the germline V gene, CDR1 is MGHRA and CDR2 is YSYEKL. CDR3 protein: CASSHGRGAGGYTF. The CDR3 bases are TGCGCCAGCAGCCACGGTCGGGGGGCCGGTGGCTACACCTTC.

This chain joins TRBV5-1 and TRBJ2-2; D call uncertain. From germline, CDR1 is SGHRS and CDR2 YFSETQ. Trimming pared 0 bases from V and 3 bases from J, leaving 15 bases between. This CDR3 has 17 amino acids. The chain's CDR3 is CASSLAAHVADTGELFF. As DNA, the CDR3 is TGCGCCAGCAGCTTGGCCGCCCACGTTGCTGACACCGGGGAGCTGTTTTTT.

In its sample, this clonotype was seen many times. This rearrangement joins TRBV27 to TRBJ1-1; 9 bases agree with TRBD1. The germline V gene encodes CDR1 MNHEY and CDR2 SMNVEV (reference sequence). Trimming took 6 bases from V and 5 from J; bases not matched to a gene: 13. This CDR3 region has 16 residues. The CDR3 sequence is CASRTITGGGGTEAFF. In DNA form, the CDR3 reads TGTGCCAGCAGAACTATCACAGGGGGCGGGGGGACTGAAGCTTTCTTT.

The V gene is TRBV30, the J gene TRBJ2-3, with D unclear. In germline, CDR1 is GTSNPN, CDR2 SVGIG (reference sequence). There are 11 residues in the CDR3. Trimming removed 5 bases from V and 0 bases from J, with 3 bases in between. This CDR3 is CAWSSTDTQYF. The CDR3 DNA reads as TGTGCCTGGTCTAGCACAGATACGCAGTATTTT.

The sample holds many counts of this clonotype. The CDR3 spells CASSLAVPGRPTEAFF. The CDR3 DNA reads as TGCGCCAGCAGCTTGGCCGTCCCCGGTCGTCCCACTGAAGCTTTCTTT. The V call is TRBV5-1, the J call TRBJ1-1, with D unclear. The CDR3 spans 16 residues. Trimming took 0 bases from V and 4 from J, leaving 16 bases between them. Germline V CDR1 and CDR2: SGHRS, YFSETQ.